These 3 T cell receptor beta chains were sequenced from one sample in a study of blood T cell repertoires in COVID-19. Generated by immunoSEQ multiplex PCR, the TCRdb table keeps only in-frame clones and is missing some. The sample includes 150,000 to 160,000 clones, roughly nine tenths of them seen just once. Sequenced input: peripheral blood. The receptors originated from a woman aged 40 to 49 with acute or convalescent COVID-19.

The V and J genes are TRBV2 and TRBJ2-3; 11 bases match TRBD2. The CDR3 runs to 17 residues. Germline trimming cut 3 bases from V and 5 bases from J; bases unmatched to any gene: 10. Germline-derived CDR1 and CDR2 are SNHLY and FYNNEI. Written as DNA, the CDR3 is TGTGCCAGCAGTGACGAAGAGGGACTAGCGGTTTTAGATACGCAGTATTTT. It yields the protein CASSDEEGLAVLDTQYF.

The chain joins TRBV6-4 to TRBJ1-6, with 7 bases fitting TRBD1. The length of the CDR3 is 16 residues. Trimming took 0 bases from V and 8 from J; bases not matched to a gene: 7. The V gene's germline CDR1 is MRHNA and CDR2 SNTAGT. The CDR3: CASSDSLDRSYSPLHF. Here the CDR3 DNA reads TGTGCCAGCAGTGACTCCCTGGACAGGAGTTATTCACCCCTCCACTTT.

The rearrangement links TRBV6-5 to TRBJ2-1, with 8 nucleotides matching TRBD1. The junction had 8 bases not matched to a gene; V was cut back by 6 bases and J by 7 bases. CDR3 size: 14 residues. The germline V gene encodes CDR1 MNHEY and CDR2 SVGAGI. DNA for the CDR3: TGTGCCAGCAGCCCCGGACAGGGTCGGAATGAGCAGTTCTTC. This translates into CASSPGQGRNEQFF.